These 6 T cell receptor beta chains were sequenced from one sample in a study of T cell repertoires in breast cancer. The expanded emulsion RT-PCR method captured paired alpha and beta chains from CD8+ T cells. Blocking oligonucleotides added to a second nested PCR suppressed unpaired genes. TCRdb re-called the emulsion pairing reads with MiXCR, one entry per CDR3 protein. The table lists about 40,000 distinct CDR3 sequences, 45% of them singletons. Sequencing used CD8+ T cells. The receptors were sampled from a pool of human donors with breast cancer or a healthy control (not recorded which).

The chain combines TRBV7-9 with TRBJ1-1; D might be TRBD1 (5 bases). The V end was cut by 3 bases, the J end by 1 base, with 15 bases between. This CDR3 has 16 amino acids. Germline-derived CDR1 and CDR2 are SEHNR and FQNEAQ (reference sequence). The CDR3 DNA is TGTGCCAGCAGCTTGGGGGACGGCAAAAGGAACACTGAAGCTTTCTTT. This sequence encodes CASSLGDGKRNTEAFF.

The V and J genes are TRBV3-1 and TRBJ2-7; no clear D. Germline CDR1 LGHDT, CDR2 YNNKEL (reference sequence). CDR3 length equals 17 residues. V was clipped by 0 bases and J by 2 bases, with 17 bases between them. This chain's CDR3 is CASSQDPISRSAYEQYF. The CDR3 DNA is TGTGCCAGCAGCCAAGATCCTATAAGCAGGAGCGCCTACGAGCAGTACTTC.

This clonotype was counted only a few times. The J gene is TRBJ2-1, the V gene TRBV6-2 or TRBV6-3; D is possibly TRBD2 (6 bases). This CDR3 region has 16 residues. Germline CDR1 is MNHEY and CDR2 is SVGEGT. Deletions cut 4 bases from V and 8 bases from J, with 21 bases between. CDR3 DNA: TGTGCCAGCAGTTTCGGACGGACGGTCTGGGGGGATGAGCAGTTCTTC. Encoded protein: CASSFGRTVWGDEQFF.

As DNA, the CDR3 is TGTGCCAGCAGCTGGACAGGGAGCAATCAGCCCCAGCATTTT. Translation gives CASSWTGSNQPQHF. This chain joins TRBV2 and TRBJ1-5; 8 nucleotides match TRBD1. Germline-derived CDR1 and CDR2 are SNHLY and FYNNEI. The CDR3 totals 14 residues. With V trimmed by 6 bases and J by 1 base, 2 bases remained unmatched.

This clonotype appeared many times. This chain connects TRBV27 to TRBJ2-5; tentatively, D is TRBD1 (6 bases). The V end was cut by 5 bases, the J end by 9 bases, with 16 bases between. CDR1 is MNHEY, CDR2 SMNVEV, per germline (reference sequence). The CDR3 is 13 amino acids. The CDR3 DNA sequence: TGTGCCAGCAGTCCCCCGGGACAATGGGCCCAGTACTTC. As protein: CASSPPGQWAQYF.

This clonotype was observed a few times. The chain links TRBV4-1 to TRBJ1-2; 7 positions agree with TRBD1. The J segment lost 7 bases and the V segment lost 5 bases, leaving 7 bases of the junction unmatched. From germline, CDR1 is MGHRA and CDR2 YSYEKL. The CDR3 is made up of 13 amino acids. The CDR3 DNA sequence: TGCGCCAGCAGCTTAGGGGGCGCGAGTGGCTACACCTTC. Translated: CASSLGGASGYTF.